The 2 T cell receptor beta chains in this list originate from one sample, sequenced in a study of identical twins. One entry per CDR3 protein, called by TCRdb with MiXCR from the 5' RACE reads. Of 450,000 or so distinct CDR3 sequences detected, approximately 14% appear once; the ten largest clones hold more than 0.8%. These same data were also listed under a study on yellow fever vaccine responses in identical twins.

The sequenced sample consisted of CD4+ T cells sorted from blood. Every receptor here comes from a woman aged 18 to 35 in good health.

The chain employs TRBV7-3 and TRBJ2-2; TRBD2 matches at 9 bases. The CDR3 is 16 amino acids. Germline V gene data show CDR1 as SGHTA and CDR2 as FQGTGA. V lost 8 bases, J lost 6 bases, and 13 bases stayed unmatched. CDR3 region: CASCRQTGTSPGELFF. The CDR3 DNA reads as TGTGCCAGCTGCCGGCAAACCGGGACTAGCCCCGGGGAGCTGTTTTTT. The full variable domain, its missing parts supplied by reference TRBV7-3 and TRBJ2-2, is GAGVSQTPSNKVTEKGKYVELRCDPISGHTALYWYRQSLGQGPEFLIYFQGTGAADDSGLPNDRFFAVRPEGSVSTLKIQRTERGDSAVYLCASCRQTGTSPGELFFGEGSRLTVL.

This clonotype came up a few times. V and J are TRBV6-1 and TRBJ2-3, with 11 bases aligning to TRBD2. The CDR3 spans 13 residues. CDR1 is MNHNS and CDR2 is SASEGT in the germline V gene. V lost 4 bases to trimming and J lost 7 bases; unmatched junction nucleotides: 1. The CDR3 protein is CASSGLAGNTQYF. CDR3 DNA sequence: TGTGCCAGCAGTGGACTAGCGGGGAATACGCAGTATTTT.